These 22 T cell receptor beta chains share one sample of origin, sequenced in a study of blood T cells in healthy people across ages. Through a sample-barcoded 5' primer and a J-beta primer mix, a second PCR was run for roughly 7 to 12 cycles. Each CDR3 protein gets one entry after TCRdb re-called the 5' RACE reads with MiXCR. This table holds some 1.8 million distinct CDR3 sequences, approximately 39% found once. The sample was blood. These receptors originate from a human donor in good health.

CDR3 in DNA: TGTGCCAGCAGCCCGAGGGTATGGGGGCCCTTAGATGGCTACACCTTC. Translation gives CASSPRVWGPLDGYTF. The chain uses TRBV7-2 and TRBJ1-2, with TRBD1 as a possible D gene (6 bases). Per the germline V gene, CDR1 is SGHTA and CDR2 is FQGNSA. V dropped 5 bases and J dropped 6 bases, with 22 bases sitting between them. CDR3 length: 16 amino acids. The full variable domain, its missing parts supplied by reference TRBV7-2 and TRBJ1-2, is GAGVSQSPSNKVTEKGKDVELRCDPISGHTALYWYRQSLGQGLEFLIYFQGNSAPDKSGLPSDRFSAERTGGSVSTLTIQRTQQEDSAVYLCASSPRVWGPLDGYTFGSGTRLTVV.

V and J are TRBV28 and TRBJ1-4; the D gene is possibly TRBD1 (5 bases). V lost 5 bases and J 3 bases, leaving 13 bases between the germline ends. This CDR3 is 15 amino acids long. Germline V lookup: CDR1 MDHEN, CDR2 SYDVKM. The DNA of the CDR3 is TGTGCCAGCAGTCACCGCTCGGGACCTAATGAAAAACTGTTTTTT. Amino acids: CASSHRSGPNEKLFF.

CDR3 amino acids: CASKGREGSGEQYF. CDR3 in DNA: TGTGCCAGCAAAGGGCGAGAGGGGAGCGGCGAGCAGTACTTC. The V and J genes are TRBV21-1 and TRBJ2-4; the DNA was not compared with TRBD2, the D call given in the table. The end of the DNA is better explained by TRBJ2-7, so the J call may be wrong. TRBV21-1 is a pseudogene locus. The CDR3 totals 14 residues.

This clonotype was seen at least ten times. The J gene is TRBJ2-3, the V gene TRBV4-3; 9 bases are shared with TRBD2. The CDR3 has 14 amino acids. With V trimmed by 5 bases and J by 5 bases, 5 bases remained unmatched. The germline V gene encodes CDR1 LGHNA and CDR2 YSLEER. This CDR3 reads CASSMAGGRDTQYF. CDR3 DNA: TGCGCCAGCAGCATGGCGGGGGGGAGAGATACGCAGTATTTT.

This clonotype showed up just a few times. A much larger clone is a single base away; this may be a read error. This chain joins TRBV7-8 and TRBJ2-7; 12 bases are shared with TRBD2. Germline V gene lookup returns CDR1 SGHVS and CDR2 FQNEAQ. The CDR3 spans 17 residues. Unmatched junction bases numbered 8, after V lost 5 bases and J lost 0 bases. CDR3 sequence reads: CASSPKTSGGSSYEQYF. CDR3 DNA: TGTGCCAGCAGCCCCAAGACTAGCGGGGGTAGCTCCTACGAGCAGTACTTC.

The chain combines TRBV6-5 with TRBJ1-2, with 7 bases matching TRBD1. V shed 2 bases and J 7 bases; nucleotides not matched to a gene: 10. Germline V gives CDR1 MNHEY, CDR2 SVGAGI. The CDR3 sequence is 15 residues long. The CDR3 DNA sequence: TGTGCCAGCAGTTACCTGGGCAGGGGGACCCCTGGCTACACCTTC. It yields the protein CASSYLGRGTPGYTF.

This clonotype was recorded a few times. The rearrangement uses TRBV7-8 and TRBJ1-5, with D possibly TRBD1 on 6 matching bases. V was clipped by 2 bases and J by 3 bases, with 17 bases between them. The CDR3 has 17 residues. CDR1 SGHVS and CDR2 FQNEAQ come from the germline V gene. In DNA form, the CDR3 reads TGTGCCAGCAGCTTAATACCCCCGGGGGCGACCAATCAGCCCCAGCATTTT. Protein product: CASSLIPPGATNQPQHF.

There are a few counts of this clonotype. The chain joins TRBV20-1 to TRBJ2-7; TRBD1 or TRBD2 may be the D gene (5 bases each). The CDR3 totals 14 residues. The germline V gene has CDR1 DFQATT and CDR2 SNEGSKA (reference sequence). V dropped 2 bases and J dropped 4 bases, with 15 bases sitting between them. The CDR3 loop reads CSARLGDRDYEQYF. The CDR3 DNA is TGCAGTGCTAGACTTGGGGACCGCGATTACGAGCAGTACTTC.

The chain recombines TRBV7-9 with TRBJ1-5; D possibly corresponds to TRBD1 (6 bases). V was clipped by 6 bases and J by 7 bases, with 16 bases between them. This CDR3 has 14 residues. In germline, CDR1 is SEHNR, CDR2 FQNEAQ (reference sequence). The CDR3 spells CASRYVRGSQPQHF. The CDR3 region has the DNA TGTGCCAGCAGATATGTGAGGGGGAGCCAGCCCCAGCATTTT.

This chain connects TRBV3-1 to TRBJ1-2; TRBD1 might be the D (6 bases). Germline V gene sequence: CDR1 LGHDT, CDR2 YNNKEL (reference sequence). CDR3 size: 14 residues. V lost 1 base, J lost 7 bases, and 13 bases lay in between. CDR3 region: CASSQGQGRFGYTF. The CDR3 DNA follows: TGTGCCAGCAGCCAAGGGCAGGGGAGGTTTGGCTACACCTTC. Using reference TRBV3-1 and TRBJ1-2 for the parts outside the CDR3, the full variable domain is DTAVSQTPKYLVTQMGNDKSIKCEQNLGHDTMYWYKQDSKKFLKIMFSYNNKELIINETVPNRFSPKSPDKAHLNLHINSLELGDSAVYFCASSQGQGRFGYTFGSGTRLTVV.

V is TRBV7-2 and J is TRBJ2-1, with 10 bases matching TRBD2. Germline V lookup: CDR1 SGHTA, CDR2 FQGNSA. Trimming removed 2 bases from V and 6 bases from J; junction bases left unmatched: 4. This CDR3 has 15 residues. The CDR3 coding sequence is TGTGCCAGCAGCTTACTAGCGGGGGTCCCCAATGAGCAGTTCTTC. This encodes CASSLLAGVPNEQFF.

This clonotype has a handful of counts. J is TRBJ1-2 and V is TRBV27, with D possibly TRBD1 on 6 matching bases. V shed 1 base and J shed 10 bases, with 13 bases lying between them. Germline V gene lookup returns CDR1 MNHEY and CDR2 SMNVEV (reference sequence). This CDR3 is 13 amino acids long. CDR3 loop: CASSLLKGEDYTF. The CDR3 DNA follows: TGTGCCAGCAGTTTATTGAAGGGGGAAGACTACACCTTC.

The rearrangement joins TRBV7-2 to TRBJ1-1, with a weak D call TRBD1 (5 bases). V gave up 1 base and J gave up 5 bases, with 17 bases separating them. The V gene's germline CDR1 is SGHTA and CDR2 FQGNSA. The CDR3 is made up of 16 amino acids. CDR3 in DNA: TGTGCCAGCAGCTTAGTCTGGACGACAGAATCAACTGAAGCTTTCTTT. This codes for CASSLVWTTESTEAFF.

This clonotype was seen more than once but under ten times. The genes are TRBV9 and TRBJ2-3, with D possibly matching TRBD1 (6 bases). V gave up 3 bases and J gave up 5 bases, with 10 bases separating them. Germline loops: CDR1 SGDLS, CDR2 YYNGEE. This CDR3 is built from 13 residues. CDR3 loop: CASSARQVDTQYF. CDR3 in DNA: TGTGCCAGCAGCGCCCGACAGGTAGATACGCAGTATTTT.

The rearrangement links TRBV25-1 to TRBJ2-5; D is uncertain. CDR3 length: 13 residues. With 4 bases removed from V and 5 bases from J, the gap between germline ends came to 11 bases. Germline lookup yields CDR1 MGHDK and CDR2 SYGVNS. The chain's CDR3 is CASSVTDQETQYF. CDR3 bases: TGTGCCAGCAGTGTCACTGATCAGGAGACCCAGTACTTC.

The rearrangement links TRBV3-1 to TRBJ2-1, with D possibly TRBD1 on 6 matching bases. This CDR3 is 16 amino acids long. Germline values: CDR1 LGHDT, CDR2 YNNKEL (reference sequence). V was clipped by 2 bases and J by 6 bases, with 17 bases between them. CDR3 loop: CASSQRGFGLINEQFF. CDR3 DNA: TGTGCCAGCAGCCAAAGGGGGTTTGGGCTAATCAATGAGCAGTTCTTC.

This clonotype was detected a few times. This chain links TRBV7-2 with TRBJ1-2, with D perhaps matching TRBD1 (5 bases). The germline V gene has CDR1 SGHTA and CDR2 FQGNSA. V lost 1 base, J lost 4 bases, and 22 bases lay in between. CDR3 length: 18 residues. CDR3: CASSLEWTRGLSFYGYTF. DNA of the CDR3: TGTGCCAGCAGCTTAGAATGGACGCGGGGACTTTCGTTCTATGGCTACACCTTC.

V usage is TRBV3-1 and J usage is TRBJ1-2; the D is unclear. CDR1 is LGHDT, CDR2 YNNKEL, per germline (reference sequence). This CDR3 region has 11 residues. Trimming shortened V by 6 bases and J by 7 bases, and 9 bases separated the two germline ends. CDR3 region: CASSIRGGYTF. Here the CDR3 DNA reads TGTGCCAGCAGTATTCGAGGTGGCTACACCTTC.

In its sample, this clonotype was seen a few times. This chain connects TRBV29-1 to TRBJ1-2; 8 bases line up with TRBD1. This CDR3 is 12 amino acids long. CDR1 and CDR2 from the germline V gene are SQVTM and ANQGSEA. V dropped 7 bases and J dropped 7; count of bases not matched to a gene: 8. The CDR3 region has the DNA TGCAGCGACGTAACAGGGGGTGGTGGCTACACCTTC. Translating gives CSDVTGGGGYTF. Full variable domain (remainder filled in from reference TRBV29-1 and TRBJ1-2): SAVISQKPSRDICQRGTSLTIQCQVDSQVTMMFWYRQQPGQSLTLIATANQGSEATYESGFVIDKFPISRPNLTFSTLTVSNMSPEDSSIYLCSDVTGGGGYTFGSGTRLTVV.

This clonotype was detected once. The V gene is TRBV6-1, the J gene TRBJ2-5; no clear D. Germline CDR1 MNHNS, CDR2 SASEGT. With 6 bases removed from V and 3 bases from J, the gap between germline ends came to 14 bases. The CDR3 totals 14 residues. The CDR3 nucleotides are TGTGCCAGCAGCTGGGAAGGGTTGGAAGAGACCCAGTACTTC. This encodes CASSWEGLEETQYF.

The rearrangement uses TRBV5-1 and TRBJ2-7; 7 nucleotides agree with TRBD1. Germline assignment: CDR1 SGHRS and CDR2 YFSETQ. V was pared by 4 bases and J by 7 bases, with 20 bases of the junction left unmatched. The CDR3 is made up of 17 amino acids. The CDR3 DNA follows: TGCGCCAGCAGCACCTTTCGAGACAGGGCCAACTACAATGAGCAGTACTTC. It translates to CASSTFRDRANYNEQYF.

This clonotype was observed a handful of times. The chain couples TRBV7-2 to TRBJ2-5; 10 positions agree with TRBD2. In germline, CDR1 is SGHTA, CDR2 FQGNSA. The CDR3 length is 16 residues. V lost 1 base and J lost 2; bases outside the gene matches: 4. The CDR3 sequence: CASSLEAAGGQETQYF. The DNA of the CDR3 is TGTGCCAGCAGCTTAGAGGCAGCGGGGGGGCAAGAGACCCAGTACTTC.